The 24 T cell receptor beta chains listed next were all sequenced from one sample in a study of breast tumors, draining lymph nodes, adjacent tissues. TCRdb independently ran MiXCR on the multiplex PCR reads; one entry per CDR3 protein. The sample has 20,000 to 25,000 distinct CDR3 sequences, approximately 53% seen once. Sequences were obtained from breast tumor tissue. Every receptor here comes from a female donor with breast cancer. Some clones in this sample may be carry-over from other donors' samples.

The gene calls are TRBV29-1 and TRBJ1-1, with D maybe TRBD1 (5 bases). CDR1 SQVTM and CDR2 ANQGSEA come from the germline V gene. V shed 4 bases and J shed 9 bases, with 15 bases lying between them. The CDR3 contains 12 residues. CDR3 nucleotides: TGCAGCGTTGTCGGGCTCAAGGGGCAAGCTTTCTTT. Its translation: CSVVGLKGQAFF.

CDR3 bases: TGTGCCACCAGCAGAGATAGGGCTAGCGTGACAGATACGCAGTATTTT. Its protein product is CATSRDRASVTDTQYF. The gene calls are TRBV15 and TRBJ2-3; D is possibly TRBD2 (6 bases). This CDR3 region has 16 residues. Germline-derived CDR1 and CDR2 are LNHNV and YYDKDF (reference sequence). Trimming left V 0 bases short and J 3 bases short, with 13 bases between.

This clonotype has ten or more counts. The chain uses TRBV19 and TRBJ2-7; the D call may be TRBD1 or TRBD2 (5 bases each). Trimming removed 5 bases from V and 0 bases from J, with 14 bases in between. This CDR3 has 15 residues. Germline-derived CDR1 and CDR2 are LNHDA and SQIVND (reference sequence). The CDR3 bases are TGTGCCAGTAGTGAAGGGTGGGGACCCTCCTACGAGCAGTACTTC. Translated, it gives CASSEGWGPSYEQYF.

This clonotype has a count of ten or more. The V call is TRBV20-1, the J call TRBJ2-5; TRBD2 agrees at 8 bases. The V gene end was trimmed by 0 bases and the J gene end by 2 bases; junction bases not matched to a gene: 8. The CDR3 has 16 amino acids. CDR1 and CDR2 from the germline V gene are DFQATT and SNEGSKA (reference sequence). In nucleotides, the CDR3 is TGCAGTGCTAGAGATGCCCTAGCGGGCATTCAAGAGACCCAGTACTTC. Translating gives CSARDALAGIQETQYF.

This clonotype was seen repeatedly, ten times or more. This chain uses TRBV9 with TRBJ2-3, with TRBD2 matching over 11 bases. The trim removed 3 bases at V and 3 bases at J, leaving 6 bases unmatched. This CDR3 spans 16 amino acids. Germline-derived CDR1 and CDR2 are SGDLS and YYNGEE. In nucleotides, the CDR3 is TGTGCCAGCAGCGGTGGGACTAGCGGTTTAACAGATACGCAGTATTTT. It is translated as CASSGGTSGLTDTQYF.

The chain couples TRBV11-2 to TRBJ2-3; tentatively, D is TRBD2 (6 bases). The germline V and J ends were trimmed by 5 bases and 8 bases, with 14 bases remaining between them. Germline V gene lookup returns CDR1 SGHAT and CDR2 FQNNGV. The CDR3 spans 13 residues. The CDR3 reads CASSRDWAATQYF. In DNA, the CDR3 is TGTGCCAGCAGCCGGGACTGGGCAGCTACGCAGTATTTT.

Of note for this clonotype: One junction end does not reproduce the germline sequence, and a read error may be involved. The genes are TRBV20-1 and TRBJ1-3; D remains unclear. CDR1 and CDR2 from the germline V gene are DFQATT and SNEGSKA (reference sequence). The CDR3 extends over 14 amino acids. In nucleotides, the CDR3 is TGCAGAGCTAGGGAGTCTCTGGCTGGAACCACCATATATTTT. Translation gives CRARESLAGTTIYF.

This clonotype came up many times. The chain's CDR3 is CASSAETGGTGELFF. The CDR3 DNA sequence: TGTGCCAGCAGTGCCGAGACAGGAGGAACCGGGGAGCTGTTTTTT. The chain is built from TRBV6-1 and TRBJ2-2, with D perhaps TRBD1 (6 bases). This CDR3 has 15 amino acids. V was cut by 4 bases and J by 5 bases, with 14 bases left in between. Germline V gives CDR1 MNHNS, CDR2 SASEGT.

This clonotype has more than one count but fewer than ten. The junction does not match germline at one end; this may be a read error. The chain joins TRBV7-7 to TRBJ1-2, with 7 nucleotides matching TRBD1. The CDR3 has 15 amino acids. Germline CDR1 SSHAT, CDR2 FNYEAQ (reference sequence). CDR3 coding DNA: TGTGCTAGCAGCTTAGAGGAGGGGGCGGGCTATGGCTACACCTTC. Translation: CASSLEEGAGYGYTF.

The chain recombines TRBV20-1 with TRBJ2-7; TRBD2 matches 10 bases. The germline CDR1 and CDR2 sequences are DFQATT and SNEGSKA (reference sequence). J was trimmed by 3 bases and V by 1 base; bases with no gene match: 15. The CDR3 loop spans 18 amino acids. The CDR3 DNA follows: TGCAGTGCTAGAGTCCCGTCGGGAAGCGGGACTAGCGACTACGAGCAGTACTTC. Residues: CSARVPSGSGTSDYEQYF.

The table lists this clonotype with many counts. Just one base apart from a much larger clone, this may be a read error. The CDR3 spells CASSQRRTGVDGYTF. DNA of the CDR3: TGTGCCAGCAGCCAACGTCGGACAGGGGTAGATGGCTACACCTTC. The chain recombines TRBV6-1 with TRBJ1-2, with 9 bases that match TRBD1. J gave up 6 bases and V 6 bases, and 11 bases lay outside the gene matches. The CDR3 totals 15 residues. Germline CDR1 reads MNHNS; CDR2 reads SASEGT.

The chain couples TRBV3-1 to TRBJ1-1, with D tentatively TRBD1 (5 bases). The germline V gene encodes CDR1 LGHDT and CDR2 YNNKEL (reference sequence). The CDR3 contains 15 residues. Trimming shortened V by 4 bases and J by 1 base, and 13 bases separated the two germline ends. The chain's CDR3 is CASSRYRTTNTEAFF. The CDR3 DNA reads as TGTGCCAGCAGCCGATATCGGACAACGAACACTGAAGCTTTCTTT.

Concerning this clonotype: The junction differs from germline at one of its ends, possibly a read error. This chain links TRBV5-5 with TRBJ2-5; a possible D gene is TRBD1 (6 bases). The CDR3 length is 14 residues. Germline values: CDR1 SGHKS, CDR2 YYEKEE (reference sequence). CDR3 in amino acids: CASSRGTLQETQCF. The CDR3 coding sequence is TGTGCCAGCAGCCGAGGGACATTGCAGGAGACCCAGTGCTTC.

The chain employs TRBV5-5 and TRBJ2-2; D perhaps matches TRBD1 (5 bases). Germline CDR1 SGHKS, CDR2 YYEKEE (reference sequence). The CDR3 runs 15 residues. V was pared by 1 base and J by 4 bases, with 11 bases between. The chain's CDR3 is CASSLRGTSTGELFF. CDR3 in DNA: TGTGCCAGCAGCTTGAGGGGTACGAGCACCGGGGAGCTGTTTTTT.

The rearrangement joins TRBV20-1 to TRBJ2-2; D is possibly TRBD1 (5 bases). Germline V gene data show CDR1 as DFQATT and CDR2 as SNEGSKA (reference sequence). CDR3 length: 14 residues. The V and J ends lost 6 bases and 3 bases respectively, with 14 bases between them. The CDR3 spells CSAKKGVDTGELFF. The CDR3 region has the DNA TGCAGTGCCAAGAAAGGGGTAGACACCGGGGAGCTGTTTTTT.

Ten or more counts support this clonotype. In nucleotides, the CDR3 is TGTGCCAGCAGCTTGACAGACGACTATGGCTACACCTTC. Its translation: CASSLTDDYGYTF. The V gene is TRBV5-8, the J gene TRBJ1-2; D remains unclear. The CDR3 is made up of 13 amino acids. The V gene lost 1 base and the J gene lost 3 bases, with 7 bases spanning the gap. Germline values: CDR1 SGHTS, CDR2 YDEGEE.

V and J are TRBV9 and TRBJ1-2; D is undetermined. Trimming cost V 4 bases and J 8 bases, with 15 bases left between them. This CDR3 comprises 13 residues. Germline V gene data show CDR1 as SGDLS and CDR2 as YYNGEE. The CDR3 loop reads CASSPLGGVGYTF. The CDR3 nucleotides read TGTGCCAGCAGCCCCTTAGGCGGGGTCGGCTACACCTTC.

This clonotype was counted once. The chain joins TRBV27 to TRBJ2-1; the match to TRBD2 covers 14 bases. CDR3 length: 16 amino acids. Per germline, CDR1 MNHEY and CDR2 SMNVEV (reference sequence). J gave up 6 bases and V 6 bases, and 7 bases lay outside the gene matches. CDR3 sequence (DNA): TGTGCCAGCAGGAGACTAGCGGGAGGGCACCCCAATGAGCAGTTCTTC. It is translated as CASRRLAGGHPNEQFF.

The V call is TRBV7-3, the J call TRBJ1-6; D is unclear. The ends were cut back, 2 bases at V and 7 bases at J, with 9 bases in the middle. The CDR3 is made up of 14 amino acids. Germline loops: CDR1 SGHTA, CDR2 FQGTGA. The CDR3 DNA follows: TGTGCCAGCAGCTTAGGGCAGAAGAATTCACCCCTCCACTTT. Translating gives CASSLGQKNSPLHF.

This clonotype showed up many times. The rearrangement uses TRBV7-2 and TRBJ2-7; weak D call: TRBD2 (5 bases). This CDR3 comprises 17 residues. Looked up from germline, CDR1 is SGHTA and CDR2 is FQGNSA. V shed 1 base and J shed 4 bases, with 20 bases lying between them. CDR3 coding DNA: TGTGCCAGCAGCTTAGATGGGCAGAGGGCCCCTTCGTACGAGCAGTACTTC. Translating it yields CASSLDGQRAPSYEQYF.

Ten or more counts support this clonotype. V usage is TRBV12-3 or TRBV12-4 and J usage is TRBJ1-3; no firm D call. V lost 5 bases, J lost 4 bases, and 6 bases lay in between. The CDR3 is made up of 12 amino acids. The CDR3 DNA reads TGTGCCAGCAGTCCACCAGGAAACACCATATATTTT. It specifies CASSPPGNTIYF.

The gene calls are TRBV12-3 or TRBV12-4 and TRBJ2-7; 7 nucleotides line up with TRBD1. Trimming at V came to 3 bases and at J to 3 bases, leaving 11 bases not matched to a gene. This CDR3 comprises 16 residues. The CDR3 spells CASSFGLQGSGYEQYF. CDR3 DNA: TGTGCCAGCAGTTTTGGTCTACAGGGGAGCGGCTACGAGCAGTACTTC.

This clonotype is deemed medium-sized (0.01 to 0.1%). This chain joins TRBV10-2 and TRBJ1-2; D is unclear. The CDR3 has 12 amino acids. Germline V gene sequence: CDR1 WSHSY, CDR2 SAAADI. Trimming left V 3 bases short and J 3 bases short, with 5 bases between. This CDR3 is CASSDSDYGYTF. CDR3 sequence (DNA): TGCGCCAGCAGTGACTCGGACTATGGCTACACCTTC.

This clonotype ranks as medium-sized. The V and J genes are TRBV20-1 and TRBJ2-1; weak D call: TRBD1 (6 bases). CDR3 length: 13 amino acids. The germline CDR1 and CDR2 sequences are DFQATT and SNEGSKA (reference sequence). Trimming pared 3 bases from V and 4 bases from J, leaving 10 bases between. DNA of the CDR3: TGCAGTGCTAGGCCCACAGGGTACAATGAGCAGTTCTTC. Protein sequence: CSARPTGYNEQFF.